These 19 T cell receptor beta chains share one sample of origin, sequenced in a study of T cells after yellow fever vaccination (dated by TCRdb to the late 2010s). The treatment or condition label corresponds to: live attenuated yellow fever vaccine strain. The method was 5' RACE. The reads were generated on an Illumina HiSeq 2500. TCRdb ran its own pipeline on the public reads, namely fastp trimming at Q25 and MiXCR clone calling, and kept in-frame beta chains. Each record represents a unique CDR3 protein, reported with the most common genes and DNA among its rows. The table for this sample lists 50,000 to 60,000 distinct CDR3 sequences; about 6.6% of them were counted only once. The top ten hold roughly a quarter of the sample. The sequenced sample was CD8+ T cells not binding an NS4B(214-222) dextramer, sorted from PBMCs, obtained about 49 days after the first yellow fever vaccination. Read against the paper, the sample's cell subset or site label means: NS4B epitope dextramer-negative CD8 T cells. The source of these receptors is a man between 18 and 35 years old who received the YFV17D yellow fever vaccine.

The sample holds many counts of this clonotype. The chain couples TRBV11-2 to TRBJ2-2; 8 nucleotides line up with TRBD1. Germline V lookup: CDR1 SGHAT, CDR2 FQNNGV. Trimming removed 0 bases from V and 0 bases from J; junction bases left unmatched: 3. This CDR3 spans 17 amino acids. CDR3 loop: CASSLEPDRANTGELFF. DNA of the CDR3: TGTGCCAGCAGCTTAGAGCCGGACAGGGCGAACACCGGGGAGCTGTTTTTT.

Ten or more counts support this clonotype. The chain couples TRBV5-1 to TRBJ2-3, with a tentative D call TRBD2 (5 bases). The V and J ends lost 1 base and 2 bases respectively, with 14 bases between them. This CDR3 has 16 residues. Germline assignment: CDR1 SGHRS and CDR2 YFSETQ. The CDR3 nucleotides read TGCGCCAGCAGCTTGCAGAGGGCCGTAAACACAGATACGCAGTATTTT. Translating gives CASSLQRAVNTDTQYF. The whole variable domain, filled in from reference TRBV5-1 and TRBJ2-3, reads KAGVTQTPRYLIKTRGQQVTLSCSPISGHRSVSWYQQTPGQGLQFLFEYFSETQRNKGNFPGRFSGRQFSNSRSEMNVSTLELGDSALYLCASSLQRAVNTDTQYFGPGTRLTVL.

This clonotype has at least ten counts. An end of the junction does not agree with germline; a read error may underlie this. The gene calls are TRBV6-2 or TRBV6-3 and TRBJ2-1; D gene uncertain. This CDR3 region has 14 residues. Per germline, CDR1 MNHEY and CDR2 SVGEGT. CDR3 DNA: TGTGCCAGCAGCTACTGGGCGGCGAACGATGAGCAGTTCTTC. This translates into CASSYWAANDEQFF.

This clonotype was counted many times. The CDR3 region is CASSSGLPYVDTIYF. The CDR3 region has the DNA TGTGCCAGCAGCTCCGGACTTCCGTATGTTGACACCATATATTTT. The rearrangement uses TRBV7-2 and TRBJ1-3; unclear D gene. Germline-derived CDR1 and CDR2 are SGHTA and FQGNSA. Trimming removed 4 bases at V and 8 bases at J, with 18 bases between. This CDR3 contains 15 residues.

This clonotype was seen a handful of times. V usage is TRBV20-1 and J usage is TRBJ2-4, with D unclear. Between the trimmed V and J ends, which lost 6 bases and 2 bases, there was a span of 11 bases. CDR3 length equals 13 residues. Germline V gene lookup returns CDR1 DFQATT and CDR2 SNEGSKA (reference sequence). As DNA, the CDR3 is TGCAGTGCCTTAAGGGATACCAAAAACATTCAGTACTTC. Its protein is CSALRDTKNIQYF.

This clonotype came up many times. The V call is TRBV20-1, the J call TRBJ2-7; D is unresolved. This CDR3 has 13 amino acids. Germline V CDR1 and CDR2: DFQATT, SNEGSKA (reference sequence). Trimming took 3 bases from V and 2 from J, leaving 11 bases between them. The CDR3 nucleotides are TGCAGTGCTAGGAGCGTACTTCCCTACGAGCAGTACGTC. This sequence encodes CSARSVLPYEQYV.

This clonotype has a count of ten or more. The chain has TRBV7-9 and TRBJ2-3; D may be TRBD2 (6 bases). The CDR3 has 14 residues. With 5 bases removed from V and 3 bases from J, the gap between germline ends came to 12 bases. Germline V gene sequence: CDR1 SEHNR, CDR2 FQNEAQ (reference sequence). The CDR3 nucleotides are TGTGCCAGCAGCGTAAGGGACTCGACAGATACGCAGTATTTT. Protein sequence: CASSVRDSTDTQYF.

This clonotype has a count of ten or more. The chain uses TRBV12-3 or TRBV12-4 and TRBJ2-1; 8 nucleotides match TRBD2. This CDR3 is 15 amino acids long. J gave up 7 bases and V 5 bases, and 10 bases lay outside the gene matches. Written as DNA, the CDR3 is TGTGCCAGCAGTCCTCGAGCGGGGGCCCGAAATGAGCAGTTCTTC. Translation gives CASSPRAGARNEQFF.

This clonotype was detected only a few times. V is TRBV9 and J is TRBJ2-6; no reliable D call. The CDR3 is 15 residues long. Deletions cut 0 bases from V and 0 bases from J, with 4 bases between. Germline lookup yields CDR1 SGDLS and CDR2 YYNGEE. The CDR3 DNA reads as TGTGCCAGCAGCGTAGGTCCCTCTGGGGCCAACGTCCTGACTTTC. It specifies CASSVGPSGANVLTF.

There are many counts of this clonotype. This chain joins TRBV19 and TRBJ2-7, with no clear D. In germline, CDR1 is LNHDA, CDR2 SQIVND (reference sequence). V lost 3 bases and J lost 5, with 11 bases in between. The CDR3 totals 13 residues. The CDR3 spells CASSMILWNEQYV. The CDR3 DNA sequence: TGTGCCAGTAGTATGATCCTGTGGAACGAGCAGTACGTC.

At least ten counts were recorded for this clonotype. The DNA for the CDR3 is TGTGCCAGCAGCTCTGACCCGTCCTACGAGCAGTACTTC. Translating it yields CASSSDPSYEQYF. The chain combines TRBV7-6 with TRBJ2-7; D remains ambiguous. Germline V gene lookup returns CDR1 SGHVS and CDR2 FNYEAQ. The CDR3 runs to 13 residues. The germline V and J ends were trimmed by 4 bases and 1 base, with 8 bases remaining between them.

The V call is TRBV21-1, the J call TRBJ2-1; the table gives TRBD2 as D, unverified against the DNA. TRBV21-1 is labeled a pseudogene. This CDR3 has 14 amino acids. CDR3 sequence: CASSELAGGDEQFF. The CDR3 DNA sequence: TGTGCCAGCAGCGAGTTAGCGGGGGGGGATGAGCAGTTCTTC.

At least ten counts were recorded for this clonotype. The chain uses TRBV28 and TRBJ2-5; D is ambiguous. V was cut by 7 bases and J by 1 base, with 16 bases left in between. The CDR3 covers 15 residues. Germline V gene data show CDR1 as MDHEN and CDR2 as SYDVKM. The CDR3 region is CASTSISDGQETQYF. The CDR3, as DNA: TGTGCCAGCACCTCAATCAGTGACGGCCAAGAGACCCAGTACTTC.

CDR3 sequence reads: CFARNGDREVTEAFF. CDR3 nucleotides: TGCTTTGCTAGAAATGGGGACAGGGAGGTCACTGAAGCTTTCTTT. The chain links TRBV20-1 to TRBJ1-1; 9 bases are shared with TRBD1. The CDR3 is 15 amino acids. Germline-derived CDR1 and CDR2 are DFQATT and SNEGSKA (reference sequence).

This clonotype was seen ten or more times. The chain couples TRBV6-1 to TRBJ2-3; 7 bases map to TRBD1. This CDR3 has 13 amino acids. Germline trimming cut 9 bases from V and 4 bases from J; bases unmatched to any gene: 7. Germline lookup yields CDR1 MNHNS and CDR2 SASEGT. DNA of the CDR3: TGTGCCAGGGGGACAGAAGGCCCAGATACGCAGTATTTT. Protein: CARGTEGPDTQYF.

The chain uses TRBV25-1 and TRBJ2-2, with a weak D call TRBD1 (6 bases). Trimming left V 6 bases short and J 4 bases short, with 15 bases between. CDR3 size: 15 residues. CDR1 MGHDK and CDR2 SYGVNS come from the germline V gene. CDR3 loop: CASSFTGHPTGELFF. Written as DNA, the CDR3 is TGTGCCAGCAGCTTTACGGGACACCCCACCGGGGAGCTGTTTTTT.

The rearrangement joins TRBV24-1 to TRBJ2-6; D remains unclear. The V end lost 2 bases, the J end lost 1 base, and 8 bases lay between the germline ends. The CDR3 contains 16 residues. Germline V gene data show CDR1 as KGHDR and CDR2 as SFDVKD. The CDR3 is CATSDSVGSGANVLTF. CDR3 in DNA: TGTGCCACCAGTGATTCGGTGGGGTCTGGGGCCAACGTCCTGACTTTC.

This clonotype occurred many times. This chain joins TRBV25-1 and TRBJ2-7; a possible D gene is TRBD1 (5 bases). In germline, CDR1 is MGHDK, CDR2 SYGVNS. V lost 11 bases to trimming and J lost 3 bases, with 11 bases between them. CDR3 size: 11 residues. Here the CDR3 reads CALGEVYEQYF. The CDR3 DNA is TGTGCCCTAGGGGAAGTCTACGAGCAGTACTTC.

Ten or more counts support this clonotype. The CDR3 DNA reads TGTGCCAGAAGAGGGACTGACACCTTC. Its protein is CARRGTDTF. J is TRBJ1-2 and V is TRBV3-1, with TRBD1 as a possible D gene (5 bases). CDR1 and CDR2 from the germline V gene are LGHDT and YNNKEL (reference sequence). CDR3 length: 9 residues. Trimming left V 9 bases short and J 12 bases short, with 11 bases between.